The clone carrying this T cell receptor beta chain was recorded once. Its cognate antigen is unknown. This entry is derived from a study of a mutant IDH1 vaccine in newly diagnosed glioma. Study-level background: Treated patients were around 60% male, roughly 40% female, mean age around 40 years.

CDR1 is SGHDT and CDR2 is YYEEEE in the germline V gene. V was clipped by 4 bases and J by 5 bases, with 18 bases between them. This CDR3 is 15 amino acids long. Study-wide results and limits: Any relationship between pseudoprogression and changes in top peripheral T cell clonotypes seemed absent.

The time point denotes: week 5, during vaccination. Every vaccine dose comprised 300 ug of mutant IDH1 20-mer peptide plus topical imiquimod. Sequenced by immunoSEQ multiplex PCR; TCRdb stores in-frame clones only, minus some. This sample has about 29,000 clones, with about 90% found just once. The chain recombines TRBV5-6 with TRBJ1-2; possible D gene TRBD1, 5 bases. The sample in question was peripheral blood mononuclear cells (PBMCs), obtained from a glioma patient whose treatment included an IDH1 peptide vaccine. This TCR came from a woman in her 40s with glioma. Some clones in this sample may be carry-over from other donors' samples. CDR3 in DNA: TGTGCCAGCAGCCCATCGGGCAGGGCGCTTTATGGCTACACCTTC. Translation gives CASSPSGRALYGYTF. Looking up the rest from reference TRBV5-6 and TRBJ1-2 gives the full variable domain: DAGVTQSPTHLIKTRGQQVTLRCSPKSGHDTVSWYQQALGQGPQFIFQYYEEEERQRGNFPDRFSGHQFPNYSSELNVNALLLGDSALYLCASSPSGRALYGYTFGSGTRLTVV.